The T cell receptor (beta chain) described here comes from a study of CD8 T cells in ankylosing spondylitis (dated by TCRdb to 2017 to 2019). Concerning the study at large: The study profiled T cell receptor beta repertoires in healthy donors and ankylosing spondylitis patients to find disease-linked TCR variants. The full study cohort was made up of about 24 ankylosing spondylitis patients and more than 90 healthy donors. Samples of peripheral blood were taken, and for ankylosing spondylitis patients, synovial fluid was collected as well. General findings and caveats noted by the study authors: According to the report, matched synovial fluid samples from ankylosing spondylitis patients were significantly enriched for the disease-linked clones. Blood from ankylosing spondylitis patients appeared to be characterized by a TCR beta motif composed of several highly homologous amino acid variants. Some of the motif variants had been reported before in the synovial fluid and blood of reactive arthritis patients, a finding that suggests common disease-initiation mechanisms. In peripheral blood, the disease-linked clones were found at relatively low frequencies and had a CD8+ phenotype.

From the cysteine through the phenylalanine, the CDR3 covers 16 amino acids. CDR3 DNA is the only sequence kept; it has 48 bases, read in frame from the first base. CDR1 SGDLS and CDR2 YYNGEE were looked up in the germline V gene. Trimming leaves V shorter by 10 bases and J shorter by 0 bases, with the junction holding 11 bases beyond the gene matches. Reads for this sample came from an Illumina HiSeq 2500. Quantitative 5'-RACE with molecular barcodes was used to prepare TCR beta libraries. The original methods were these. A new computational method, built on a probabilistic model of VDJ rearrangement, was used to identify disease-linked TCR variants. The public reads were reanalyzed by TCRdb: fastp trimming at Q25, MiXCR alignment, in-frame beta chains only. Rows matching on CDR3 protein sequence are summarized as one entry with the most common DNA and genes. TCRdb, rather than the study authors, made the V and J calls. Within this sample are about 5,700 distinct CDR3 sequences, with around 2.3% of them counted one time only. The ten largest make up about half of the sample.

This clonotype was seen repeatedly, ten times or more. Its target antigen remains unknown. No base qualities exist here, and no much larger clone lies one base off it. Sequenced sample: blood, either unsorted or a sorted T cell fraction (not recorded which). The sequence came from a male donor with ankylosing spondylitis or in good health (not recorded which). The chain is assembled from TRBV9 and TRBJ2-1, and 9 bases in between align with TRBD2. The DNA sequence follows: TGTGCCTCGACCCCGGGACTAGCCCTCTCCTACAATGAGCAGTTCTTC. This codes for CASTPGLALSYNEQFF.